The sequence of this T cell receptor beta chain was determined in a study of T cells in Graves' hyperthyroidism and ophthalmopathy (dated by TCRdb to between 2018 and 2021). General notes on the study: Peripheral blood was sampled at the time of initial diagnosis, prior to any treatment. TCR V-J signatures able to tell the groups apart were searched for in a discovery cohort of 100 or so patients, of whom roughly 42 had Graves' ophthalmopathy and roughly 59 had stable Graves' hyperthyroidism. Whether ophthalmopathy could be predicted prospectively was tested in an independent validation cohort made up of 18 to 20 hyperthyroidism patients plus 17 patients who later progressed to ophthalmopathy. Once sampling was done, hyperthyroidism patients were given methimazole at a starting dose of 30 mg daily, whereas ophthalmopathy patients were given high-dose intravenous methylprednisolone. The approximately 100 discovery patients were divided at random into training and test sets in a 7:3 ratio. The paper describes TCR Vbeta CDR3 sequencing of 135 peripheral blood samples, made up of 43 ophthalmopathy patients, approximately 73 hyperthyroidism patients and approximately 17 progressor patients. In roughly six Graves' hyperthyroidism patients, the study also compared T-cell repertoires from thyroid tissue with T-cell repertoires from blood.

The TCR beta CDR3 regions were amplified from the RNA transcripts. The TCR CDR3 was subjected to a first round of RT-PCR using the HTBI primer set and the Qiagen OneStep RT-PCR kit. The libraries were constructed in a second round of multiplex PCR and then size-selected and purified. Sequencing of the libraries was done on an Illumina HiSeq2000 using paired-end 100 bp reads. As for the original processing: SOAPnuke was used to process the raw data, throwing out any read that contained adapters or uncalled bases, had a mean Phred below 15, or lacked an exact constant-primer or identifier match. High-quality paired reads were merged with COPE v1.2.5, and unique nucleotide sequences were defined as clonotypes. Clonotypes were aligned to IMGT TRBV, TRBD and TRBJ reference segments using MiTCR v1.1. The analysis included only V-J combinations with a frequency above 0.0001, which together covered 99.2% of the repertoires. The TCS score was defined as F50 (clonal expansion) divided by E x V (chaos), with BLOSUM62-based TCRdist calculated between CDR3 peptides within each V-J. Welch's t-statistics and random forest reduced around 510 V-J features to 10 to 15, which were used in a naive Bayes classifier (R e1071). TCRdb reworked the public reads: Q25 trimming with fastp, MiXCR clone assembly, productive beta chains retained. For every CDR3 protein sequence, its rows merge into one entry that carries the most common genes and DNA. The V and J calls were determined by TCRdb, not by the authors. In this sample the table shows some 360,000 distinct CDR3 sequences, approximately 15% of which occur a single time. More than 9.5% of the sample goes to the ten largest clones.

There are many counts of this clonotype. Its recognized antigen is unknown. One base away there is no much larger clone; base qualities are not given. The CDR3 runs 12 residues from the cysteine to the phenylalanine. Only the CDR3 DNA is retained, 36 bases long and in frame from the first base. V loses 3 bases of germline sequence and J loses 10 bases, and the interval between the two ends is 13 bases. Looking up the germline V gene (reference sequence) yields CDR1 DFQATT and CDR2 SNEGSKA. Graves' hyperthyroidism was defined as stable when no progression to ophthalmopathy occurred over 18 months of follow-up. The hyperthyroidism patients were between 18 and 65 years old and newly diagnosed, with a disease duration of less than 2 months. Patients with uncontrolled infections, other autoimmune diseases, pregnancy or lactation were excluded. Clinical symptoms, serum thyroxine and TRAb, thyroid ultrasound, and orbital computed tomography formed the basis for the diagnoses. PBMCs were separated from roughly 9.3 ml of fresh peripheral blood using Ficoll-Paque density gradient centrifugation. Trizol reagent was used to extract total RNA, and RNA quality was then checked on an Agilent 2100 Bioanalyzer.

Overall study results and their limits: Sample size was not statistically predetermined, and investigators were not blinded to group allocation. A 13 V-J signature model separated ophthalmopathy from stable hyperthyroidism, with nearly 90% sensitivity and approximately 81% specificity in cross-validation and 80%/75% in testing. Most expanded thyroid clonotypes (frequency above 0.001) were also found in blood, which suggests that blood repertoires may mirror thyroid immune responses. During validation, the model predicted progression to ophthalmopathy a median of about 5.9 months ahead of onset, with around 71% sensitivity and about 72% specificity.

Sequenced input: blood. This clonotype originated in a woman aged 60-70 years with Graves' hyperthyroidism. Rearrangement joined TRBV20-1 to TRBJ1-5, with no confidently assigned D gene. CDR3 protein: CSASAASRPQHF. At the DNA level, the sequence is TGCAGTGCTAGTGCAGCCTCACGACCCCAGCATTTT.